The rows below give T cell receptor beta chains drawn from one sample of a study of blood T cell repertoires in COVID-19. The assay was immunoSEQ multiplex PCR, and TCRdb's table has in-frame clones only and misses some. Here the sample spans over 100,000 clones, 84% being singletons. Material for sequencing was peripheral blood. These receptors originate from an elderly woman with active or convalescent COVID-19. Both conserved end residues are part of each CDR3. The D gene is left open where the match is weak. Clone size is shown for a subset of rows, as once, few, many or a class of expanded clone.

CDR3aa: CASSASGGTEAFF; CDR3nt: TGTGCCAGTAGCGCATCGGGGGGCACTGAAGCTTTCTTT; d_gene: -; v_gene: TRBV19; j_gene: TRBJ1-1; abundance: -
CDR3aa: CASSPVPLANTGELFF; CDR3nt: TGTGCCAGCAGCCCGGTCCCCCTGGCGAACACCGGGGAGCTGTTTTTT; d_gene: -; v_gene: TRBV7-9; j_gene: TRBJ2-2; abundance: -
CDR3aa: CASSLLRGWEETQYF; CDR3nt: TGCGCCAGCAGCTTGCTTCGCGGGTGGGAAGAGACCCAGTACTTC; d_gene: -; v_gene: TRBV5-1; j_gene: TRBJ2-5; abundance: -
CDR3aa: CASKAGGQETQYF; CDR3nt: TGTGCCAGTAAAGCGGGGGGCCAAGAGACCCAGTACTTC; d_gene: TRBD2; v_gene: TRBV19; j_gene: TRBJ2-5; abundance: -
CDR3aa: CASNPARLAGHFCGSYNEQFF; CDR3nt: TGTGCCAGCAACCCGGCCCGACTAGCGGGCCATTTCTGCGGCTCCTACAATGAGCAGTTCTTC; d_gene: -; v_gene: TRBV21-1; j_gene: TRBJ2-1; abundance: -
CDR3aa: CASSEAHGTGAVSNQPQHF; CDR3nt: TGTGCCAGCAGTGAAGCCCACGGGACAGGGGCAGTCAGCAATCAGCCCCAGCATTTT; d_gene: TRBD1; v_gene: TRBV6-1; j_gene: TRBJ1-5; abundance: -
CDR3aa: CASSSETGLGTEAFF; CDR3nt: TGCGCCAGCAGCTCCGAGACAGGGCTGGGCACTGAAGCTTTCTTT; d_gene: TRBD1; v_gene: TRBV5-1; j_gene: TRBJ1-1; abundance: -
CDR3aa: CASSEALAGQFF; CDR3nt: TGTGCCAGCAGTGAAGCACTAGCGGGCCAATTCTTC; d_gene: TRBD2; v_gene: TRBV6-1; j_gene: TRBJ2-1; abundance: -
CDR3aa: CASSPTGGYGYTF; CDR3nt: TGTGCCAGCAGCCCTACAGGGGGCTATGGCTACACCTTC; d_gene: TRBD1; v_gene: TRBV11-2; j_gene: TRBJ1-2; abundance: -
CDR3aa: CATMKEGLKFF; CDR3nt: TGTGCCACTATGAAGGAGGGGTTGAAGTTCTTC; d_gene: -; v_gene: TRBV28; j_gene: TRBJ2-1; abundance: -
CDR3aa: CSGQRGEGEKLFF; CDR3nt: TGCAGCGGTCAACGGGGAGAAGGCGAAAAACTGTTTTTT; d_gene: -; v_gene: TRBV29-1; j_gene: TRBJ1-4; abundance: -
CDR3aa: CASSLDPGGGNTIYF; CDR3nt: TGCGCCAGCAGCCTAGACCCGGGAGGCGGAAACACCATATATTTT; d_gene: -; v_gene: TRBV5-1; j_gene: TRBJ1-3; abundance: once
CDR3aa: CASSESRQTYEQYF; CDR3nt: TGTGCCAGCAGTGAAAGTAGACAGACCTACGAGCAGTACTTC; d_gene: -; v_gene: TRBV2; j_gene: TRBJ2-7; abundance: -
CDR3aa: CASSYRVRGLAGGGTGELFF; CDR3nt: TGTGCCAGTAGTTACAGGGTTCGTGGACTAGCGGGAGGAGGCACCGGGGAGCTGTTTTTT; d_gene: TRBD2; v_gene: TRBV19; j_gene: TRBJ2-2; abundance: few
CDR3aa: CASSQSTNYGYTF; CDR3nt: TGTGCCAGCAGCCAATCCACTAACTATGGCTACACCTTC; d_gene: -; v_gene: TRBV2; j_gene: TRBJ1-2; abundance: -
CDR3aa: CASSRKQARETQYF; CDR3nt: TGTGCCAGCAGTCGAAAGCAGGCGAGAGAGACCCAGTACTTC; d_gene: -; v_gene: TRBV27; j_gene: TRBJ2-5; abundance: -
CDR3aa: CASSLELLGRTEAFF; CDR3nt: TGTGCCAGCAGCTTAGAGTTATTGGGCCGCACTGAAGCTTTCTTT; d_gene: -; v_gene: TRBV7-9; j_gene: TRBJ1-1; abundance: -
CDR3aa: CASSIFPARAGDYEQFF; CDR3nt: TGTGCCAGTAGTATATTCCCAGCGCGAGCGGGAGATTATGAGCAGTTCTTC; d_gene: TRBD2; v_gene: TRBV19; j_gene: TRBJ2-1; abundance: few
CDR3aa: CASSQDPSGSSYEQYF; CDR3nt: TGCGCCAGCAGCCAAGACCCTAGCGGGAGCTCCTACGAGCAGTACTTC; d_gene: TRBD2; v_gene: TRBV4-1; j_gene: TRBJ2-7; abundance: few
CDR3aa: CASSLGREGAEAFF; CDR3nt: TGCGCCAGCAGCTTGGGGAGGGAGGGAGCTGAAGCTTTCTTT; d_gene: -; v_gene: TRBV5-1; j_gene: TRBJ1-1; abundance: -
CDR3aa: CASSLREGSTDTQYF; CDR3nt: TGTGCCAGCAGTTTGAGGGAGGGTAGCACAGATACGCAGTATTTT; d_gene: TRBD2; v_gene: TRBV28; j_gene: TRBJ2-3; abundance: few
CDR3aa: CATGTNTEAFF; CDR3nt: TGTGCCACCGGGACAAACACTGAAGCTTTCTTT; d_gene: -; v_gene: TRBV15; j_gene: TRBJ1-1; abundance: -
CDR3aa: CASSIGQGGGQPQHF; CDR3nt: TGTGCCAGTAGTATCGGTCAGGGGGGAGGTCAGCCCCAGCATTTT; d_gene: TRBD1; v_gene: TRBV19; j_gene: TRBJ1-5; abundance: -
CDR3aa: CASSSGQGAFYGYTF; CDR3nt: TGTGCCAGCAGTTCCGGACAGGGGGCGTTTTATGGCTACACCTTC; d_gene: TRBD1; v_gene: TRBV28; j_gene: TRBJ1-2; abundance: -
CDR3aa: CASSYRLQGEQYF; CDR3nt: TGTGCCAGCAGTTACAGGTTACAGGGCGAGCAGTACTTC; d_gene: -; v_gene: TRBV6-5; j_gene: TRBJ2-7; abundance: -
CDR3aa: CASSQSNYGLPLYTGELFF; CDR3nt: TGCGCCAGCAGTCAATCGAATTATGGACTCCCTTTATATACCGGGGAGCTGTTTTTT; d_gene: -; v_gene: TRBV23-1; j_gene: TRBJ2-2; abundance: -
CDR3aa: CASSPVSGRSTGELFF; CDR3nt: TGCGCCAGCAGCCCTGTGAGCGGACGTAGCACCGGGGAGCTGTTTTTT; d_gene: -; v_gene: TRBV5-1; j_gene: TRBJ2-2; abundance: few
CDR3aa: CASSLLAGGRNEQFF; CDR3nt: TGTGCCAGTAGTCTACTAGCGGGAGGACGGAATGAGCAGTTCTTC; d_gene: TRBD2; v_gene: TRBV19; j_gene: TRBJ2-1; abundance: -
CDR3aa: CASSLAPFQMLLLAGEGETQYF; CDR3nt: TGTGCCAGCAGCCTCGCCCCCTTCCAGATGTTACTCCTAGCGGGAGAGGGGGAGACCCAGTACTTC; d_gene: TRBD2; v_gene: TRBV7-8; j_gene: TRBJ2-5; abundance: -
CDR3aa: CASSAPPGSGRGAYNEQFF; CDR3nt: TGTGCCAGCAGCGCCCCGCCGGGTAGCGGGAGGGGGGCCTACAATGAGCAGTTCTTC; d_gene: TRBD2; v_gene: TRBV9; j_gene: TRBJ2-1; abundance: -
CDR3aa: CASSLTGLEAFF; CDR3nt: TGCGCCAGCAGCCTAACAGGGCTTGAAGCTTTCTTT; d_gene: -; v_gene: TRBV10-1; j_gene: TRBJ1-1; abundance: -
CDR3aa: CASREVGAGELFF; CDR3nt: TGTGCCAGCAGGGAGGTGGGAGCCGGGGAGCTGTTTTTT; d_gene: -; v_gene: TRBV2; j_gene: TRBJ2-2; abundance: -
CDR3aa: CASSETPGLAGGYGYNEQFF; CDR3nt: TGTGCCAGCAGTGAAACGCCGGGACTAGCGGGAGGGTATGGCTACAATGAGCAGTTCTTC; d_gene: TRBD2; v_gene: TRBV6-4; j_gene: TRBJ2-1; abundance: -
CDR3aa: CASSFTSGASYEQYF; CDR3nt: TGTGCCAGCTCATTTACTAGCGGAGCCTCCTACGAGCAGTACTTC; d_gene: TRBD2; v_gene: TRBV18; j_gene: TRBJ2-7; abundance: -
CDR3aa: CASSQAGGGRSEAFF; CDR3nt: TGTGCCAGCAGCCAAGCCGGGGGAGGGAGGTCTGAAGCTTTCTTT; d_gene: -; v_gene: TRBV3-1/TRBV3-2; j_gene: TRBJ1-1; abundance: -
CDR3aa: CASSDRLAPEGNIQYF; CDR3nt: TGTGCCAGCAGTGACAGACTAGCCCCCGAGGGAAACATTCAGTACTTC; d_gene: TRBD2; v_gene: TRBV6-1; j_gene: TRBJ2-4; abundance: once
CDR3aa: CASSLPTGDEQYF; CDR3nt: TGCGCCAGCAGCTTGCCGACAGGGGACGAGCAGTACTTC; d_gene: TRBD1; v_gene: TRBV5-1; j_gene: TRBJ2-7; abundance: -
CDR3aa: CASSRQGAAATEAFF; CDR3nt: TGTGCCAGCAGTCGACAGGGGGCGGCTGCTACTGAAGCTTTCTTT; d_gene: TRBD1; v_gene: TRBV28; j_gene: TRBJ1-1; abundance: -
CDR3aa: CAWRPGFNEKLFF; CDR3nt: TGTGCCTGGAGACCGGGGTTTAATGAAAAACTGTTTTTT; d_gene: -; v_gene: TRBV30; j_gene: TRBJ1-4; abundance: once
CDR3aa: CASSSRDSQETQYF; CDR3nt: TGTGCCAGCAGTTCCCGGGACTCCCAAGAGACCCAGTACTTC; d_gene: -; v_gene: TRBV28; j_gene: TRBJ2-5; abundance: -
CDR3aa: CASSETGTGIQPQHF; CDR3nt: TGTGCCAGCAGTGAAACCGGGACAGGGATTCAGCCCCAGCATTTT; d_gene: TRBD1; v_gene: TRBV2; j_gene: TRBJ1-5; abundance: -
CDR3aa: CATEGGDYGYTF; CDR3nt: TGTGCCACCGAAGGAGGGGACTATGGCTACACCTTC; d_gene: -; v_gene: TRBV10-3; j_gene: TRBJ1-2; abundance: few
CDR3aa: CASSSGVGEQFF; CDR3nt: TGTGCCAGCAGCTCAGGGGTCGGCGAGCAGTTCTTC; d_gene: -; v_gene: TRBV7-2; j_gene: TRBJ2-1; abundance: -
CDR3aa: CASSLALLAGWITGELFF; CDR3nt: TGTGCCAGCAGCTTGGCCCTATTAGCGGGGTGGATCACCGGGGAGCTGTTTTTT; d_gene: TRBD2; v_gene: TRBV5-8; j_gene: TRBJ2-2; abundance: -
CDR3aa: CASSRRGGEGLAGLLGETQYF; CDR3nt: TGTGCCAGCAGCCGGAGGGGGGGCGAGGGGCTAGCGGGACTCCTCGGGGAGACCCAGTACTTC; d_gene: TRBD2; v_gene: TRBV4-2; j_gene: TRBJ2-5; abundance: -
CDR3aa: CASSYYAGPGNTIYF; CDR3nt: TGTGCCAGCAGTTATTACGCGGGACCTGGAAACACCATATATTTT; d_gene: -; v_gene: TRBV6-5; j_gene: TRBJ1-3; abundance: -
CDR3aa: CASSEGGWFTDTQYF; CDR3nt: TGTGCCAGCAGCGAAGGGGGATGGTTCACAGATACGCAGTATTTT; d_gene: -; v_gene: TRBV7-3; j_gene: TRBJ2-3; abundance: -
CDR3aa: CASSDIGSWDRATYNEQFF; CDR3nt: TGCGCCAGCAGTGATATCGGGTCATGGGACAGGGCAACCTACAATGAGCAGTTCTTC; d_gene: TRBD1; v_gene: TRBV10-1; j_gene: TRBJ2-1; abundance: -
CDR3aa: CASSIQGQGTSNIQYF; CDR3nt: TGTGCCAGTAGTATTCAGGGACAGGGGACGAGTAACATTCAGTACTTC; d_gene: TRBD1; v_gene: TRBV19; j_gene: TRBJ2-4; abundance: -
CDR3aa: CASSLSYEQYF; CDR3nt: TGTGCCAGCAGTCTCTCCTACGAGCAGTACTTC; d_gene: -; v_gene: TRBV27; j_gene: TRBJ2-7; abundance: -
CDR3aa: CASSFSVDPAGGNQPQHF; CDR3nt: TGTGCCAGCAGCTTTTCCGTCGACCCCGCGGGTGGCAATCAGCCCCAGCATTTT; d_gene: -; v_gene: TRBV7-4; j_gene: TRBJ1-5; abundance: once
CDR3aa: CASSIWGQGREKLFF; CDR3nt: TGTGCCAGTAGTATTTGGGGACAGGGACGTGAAAAACTGTTTTTT; d_gene: TRBD1; v_gene: TRBV19; j_gene: TRBJ1-4; abundance: -